This T cell receptor (beta chain) derives from a study of CD8+CD57+ T cells in acquired aplastic anemia. Study-level background: The study obtained an average of approximately 2.9 ug of DNA from sorted CD4+ and CD8+ cells.

TCR beta VDJ and CDR3 profiles were obtained from a genomic DNA template. Using its own MiXCR run on the reads, TCRdb lists one record per CDR3 protein. This table has tens of thousands of distinct CDR3 sequences, approximately 63% appearing once. Individuals selected for sequencing had exhibited CD8+CD57+ cell expansion on flow cytometry. The diagnosis in all patients was severe acquired aplastic anemia. Among the patients, none had received any therapy at the time of blood sampling. Looked up from germline, CDR1 is PRHDT and CDR2 is FYEKMQ (reference sequence). Trimming shortened V by 7 bases and J by 5 bases, and 11 bases separated the two germline ends. The CDR3 runs to 12 residues.

V usage is TRBV13 and J usage is TRBJ2-5; weak D call: TRBD1 (6 bases). The sequencing input was sorted CD4+, CD8+, or CD8+CD57+ T cells (not recorded which) from PBMCs. The sequence was collected from a human donor with aplastic anemia. The CDR3 is CASTTGQETQYF. In DNA, the CDR3 is TGTGCCAGCACTACAGGGCAGGAGACCCAGTACTTC.